This T cell receptor beta chain originates from a study of OX40 agonist ivuxolimab in advanced cancers. General observations from the study: Among the least clonally expanded were partial responders at 0.1-3.0 mg/kg.

Note on this clone: The antigen is unknown.

The trim removed 4 bases at V and 0 bases at J, leaving 10 bases unmatched. This CDR3 has 17 residues. Germline values: CDR1 SGHRS, CDR2 YFSETQ. Generated by immunoSEQ multiplex PCR, the TCRdb table keeps only in-frame clones and is missing some. The sample yields about 41,000 clones, approximately 82% seen once. V and J are TRBV5-1 and TRBJ2-4; 7 bases align to TRBD2. The sequence was obtained from an adult with an advanced solid tumor such as melanoma, head and neck, liver or kidney cancer. Sequenced here: CD4+ or CD8+ T cells sorted from blood, sampled in a trial of the OX40 agonist ivuxolimab. CDR3 protein: CASSVSPGRVAKNIQYF. CDR3 sequence (DNA): TGCGCCAGCAGCGTCTCCCCGGGGAGGGTAGCCAAAAACATTCAGTACTTC.